This record looks at one TCR beta chain sequence and its context. Its antigen is unidentified. The sample belongs to a study of glioma-infiltrating T cells after dendritic cell vaccination. Study at large: Autologous tumor lysate-pulsed dendritic cell vaccination was given between the early 2000s and the early 2010s. Whole-study results and caveats: Patients with more pretreatment TILs had longer time to progression and survival.

Primers: 60 V beta forward and 13 J beta reverse. Sequencing used immunoSEQ multiplex PCR; TCRdb keeps in-frame clones, though not all of them. The table records about 67,000 clones, roughly 79% of them present only once. The sequence was obtained from a human donor with glioblastoma. The sample was blood, taken before dendritic cell vaccination.

The CDR3 region has the DNA TGTGCCAGCAGCATACCACGGGGGGGCTCCCCGGGCACAGATACGCAGTATTTT. Residues: CASSIPRGGSPGTDTQYF. The rearrangement uses TRBV5-6 and TRBJ2-3; 8 positions match TRBD2. The germline CDR1 and CDR2 sequences are SGHDT and YYEEEE. V dropped 4 bases and J dropped 1; count of bases not matched to a gene: 14. There are 18 residues in the CDR3.